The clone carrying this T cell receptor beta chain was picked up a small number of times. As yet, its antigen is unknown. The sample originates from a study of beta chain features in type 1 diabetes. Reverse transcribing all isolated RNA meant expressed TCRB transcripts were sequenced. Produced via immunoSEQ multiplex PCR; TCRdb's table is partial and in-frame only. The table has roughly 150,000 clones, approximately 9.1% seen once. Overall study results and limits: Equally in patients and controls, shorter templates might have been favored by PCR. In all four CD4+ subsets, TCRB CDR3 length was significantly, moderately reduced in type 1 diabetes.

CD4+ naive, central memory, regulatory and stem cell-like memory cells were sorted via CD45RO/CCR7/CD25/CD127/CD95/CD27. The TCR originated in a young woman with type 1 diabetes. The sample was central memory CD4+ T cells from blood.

CDR3 DNA sequence: TGTGCCAGCAGTTTCGCCAGGAGGGTGAACACTGAAGCTTTCTTT. It codes for CASSFARRVNTEAFF. The chain carries TRBV28 and TRBJ1-1, with no clear D. This CDR3 is built from 15 residues. V gave up 3 bases and J gave up 0 bases, with 11 bases separating them. Germline CDR1 is MDHEN and CDR2 is SYDVKM. Filled out from reference TRBV28 and TRBJ1-1, the complete variable domain reads DVKVTQSSRYLVKRTGEKVFLECVQDMDHENMFWYRQDPGLGLRLIYFSYDVKMKEKGDIPEGYSVSREKKERFSLILESASTNQTSMYLCASSFARRVNTEAFFGQGTRLTVV.